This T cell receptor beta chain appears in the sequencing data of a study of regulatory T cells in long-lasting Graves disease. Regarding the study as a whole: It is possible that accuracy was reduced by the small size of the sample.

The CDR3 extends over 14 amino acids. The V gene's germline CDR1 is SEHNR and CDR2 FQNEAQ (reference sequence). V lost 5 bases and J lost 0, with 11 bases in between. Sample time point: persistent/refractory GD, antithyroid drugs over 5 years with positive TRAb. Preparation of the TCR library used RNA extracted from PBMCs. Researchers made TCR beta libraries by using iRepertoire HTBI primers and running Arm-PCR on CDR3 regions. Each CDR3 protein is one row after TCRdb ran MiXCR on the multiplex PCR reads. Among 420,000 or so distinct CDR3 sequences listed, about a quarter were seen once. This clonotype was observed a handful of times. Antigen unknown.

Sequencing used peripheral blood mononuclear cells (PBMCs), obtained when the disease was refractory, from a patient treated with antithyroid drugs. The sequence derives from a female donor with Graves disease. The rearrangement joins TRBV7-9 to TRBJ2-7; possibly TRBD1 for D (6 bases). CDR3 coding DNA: TGTGCCAGCAGCATACAGGGCCTCTCCTACGAGCAGTACTTC. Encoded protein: CASSIQGLSYEQYF.